This is a list of T cell receptor beta chains from one sample in a study of graft-versus-host responses after intestinal transplantation. Data came from immunoSEQ multiplex PCR; TCRdb stores just in-frame clones and leaves some out. This table has almost 85,000 clones, around 91% appearing once. For these receptors, no antigen is known. This specimen consisted of unstimulated CD4+ T cells sorted from spleen or lymph node cells, obtained before intestinal transplant. These receptors came from a human donor who received an intestinal transplant. CDR3s include the opening cysteine and the closing phenylalanine or tryptophan. Each record gives: V gene, clone size, D gene, J gene, CDR3 DNA, CDR3 protein. The D gene is left open where the match is weak. The size of a clone is reported for some rows only, either as once, few or many, or as a class for expanded clones.

TRBV6-5,.,.,TRBJ2-1,TGTGCCAGCATCATTACGGCAGGGGACAATGAGCAGTTCTTC,CASIITAGDNEQFF
TRBV9,.,.,TRBJ1-2,TGTGCCAGCAGCGTTGCAGGGCAAGGCTACACCTTC,CASSVAGQGYTF
TRBV18,once,.,TRBJ1-1,TGTGCCAGCTCACCAGGGGCAGGGGTCATGAACACTGAAGCTTTCTTT,CASSPGAGVMNTEAFF
TRBV2,.,TRBD1,TRBJ1-2,TGTGCCAGCAGTGTAGGGACAGGGGGTTCTTATGGCTACACCTTC,CASSVGTGGSYGYTF
TRBV11-2,once,TRBD2,TRBJ2-1,TGTGCCAGCAGCTTAGGCTTAGCGGGGCAATACAATGAGCAGTTCTTC,CASSLGLAGQYNEQFF
TRBV2,few,TRBD1,TRBJ1-4,TGTGCCAGCAGTGGCCGGGACAGGGGCAACAGACTGTTTTTT,CASSGRDRGNRLFF
TRBV7-9,.,.,TRBJ2-1,TGTGCCATTAAACAGGGCGATGAGCAGTTCTTC,CAIKQGDEQFF
TRBV2,.,TRBD1,TRBJ1-2,TGTGCCAGCAGTGAGCCGACAGGGTTCTATGGCTACACCTTC,CASSEPTGFYGYTF
TRBV7-8,.,.,TRBJ2-7,TGTGCCAGCAGCATCCGAGGCTACGAGCAGTACTTC,CASSIRGYEQYF
TRBV4-1,once,.,TRBJ2-5,TGCGCCAGCAGCCTTGCAGGGAAGGAGACCCAGTACTTC,CASSLAGKETQYF
TRBV7-2,once,TRBD2,TRBJ2-7,TGTGCCAGCAGCTTAGCGCTCCCGACTAGCGGGACCTCCTACGAGCAGTACTTC,CASSLALPTSGTSYEQYF
TRBV25-1,.,TRBD1,TRBJ1-1,TGTGCCAGCAGTGGGCGCCCCGGGGACAGGGGTAGGGGCACTGAAGCTTTCTTT,CASSGRPGDRGRGTEAFF
TRBV6-5,.,TRBD1,TRBJ1-3,TGTGCCAGCAGCCACGGGACAGTTGGAAACACCATATATTTT,CASSHGTVGNTIYF